This T cell receptor beta chain is from a study of post-analysis software for immune sequencing data. Study-wide points: In patients, about five TRBV segments were more frequent than in controls, with TRBV5-6, TRBV5-1 and TRBV20-1 among them.

Regarding this clonotype: What it recognizes is unknown.

Germline values: CDR1 MGHDK, CDR2 SYGVNS. The CDR3 is 14 amino acids. Trimming cost V 2 bases and J 5 bases, with 12 bases left between them. Libraries were made from TCR beta cDNA, and they carried unique molecular identifiers. From the PCR reads, TCRdb called clonotypes with MiXCR, one entry per CDR3 protein. The table has about 560,000 distinct CDR3 sequences, around 47% seen once. The chain recombines TRBV25-1 with TRBJ2-5, with no clear D. The sequence came from a girl between 10 and 17 years old with multiple sclerosis. Source material: blood. The CDR3 nucleotides read TGTGCCAGCAGTGAAGTGAGGTCGTGGGAGACCCAGTACTTC. Translated, it gives CASSEVRSWETQYF.